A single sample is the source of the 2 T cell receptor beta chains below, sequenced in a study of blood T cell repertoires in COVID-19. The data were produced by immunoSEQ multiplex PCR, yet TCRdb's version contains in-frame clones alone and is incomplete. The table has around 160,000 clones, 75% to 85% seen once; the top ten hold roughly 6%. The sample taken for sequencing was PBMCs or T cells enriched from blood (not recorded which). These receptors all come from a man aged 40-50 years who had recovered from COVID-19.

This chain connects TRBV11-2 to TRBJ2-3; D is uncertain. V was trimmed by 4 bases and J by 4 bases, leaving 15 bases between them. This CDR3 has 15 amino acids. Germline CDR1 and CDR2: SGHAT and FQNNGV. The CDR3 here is CASSSQYGRADTQYF. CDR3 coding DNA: TGTGCCAGCAGCTCTCAATACGGCCGGGCAGATACGCAGTATTTT.

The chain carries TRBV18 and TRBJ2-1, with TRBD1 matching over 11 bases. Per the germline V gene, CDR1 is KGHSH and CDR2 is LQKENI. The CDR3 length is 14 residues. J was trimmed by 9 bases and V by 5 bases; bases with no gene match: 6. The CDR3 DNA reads TGTGCCAGCTCAGGACAGGGGGCGTCCGGTGAGCAGTTCTTC. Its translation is CASSGQGASGEQFF.